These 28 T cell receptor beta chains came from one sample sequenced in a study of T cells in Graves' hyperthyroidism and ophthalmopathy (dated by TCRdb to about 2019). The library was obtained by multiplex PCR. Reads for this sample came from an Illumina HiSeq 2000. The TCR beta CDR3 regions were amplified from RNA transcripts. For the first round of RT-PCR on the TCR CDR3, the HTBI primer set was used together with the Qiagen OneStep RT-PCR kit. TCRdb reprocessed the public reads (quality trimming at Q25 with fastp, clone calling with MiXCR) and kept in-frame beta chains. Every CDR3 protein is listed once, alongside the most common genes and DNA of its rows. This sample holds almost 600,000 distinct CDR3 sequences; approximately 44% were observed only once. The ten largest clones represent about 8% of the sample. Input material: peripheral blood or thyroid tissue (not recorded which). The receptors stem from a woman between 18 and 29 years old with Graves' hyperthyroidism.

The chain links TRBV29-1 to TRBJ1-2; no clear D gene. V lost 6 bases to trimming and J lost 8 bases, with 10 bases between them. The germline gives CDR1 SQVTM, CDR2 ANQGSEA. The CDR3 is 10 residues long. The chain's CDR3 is CSVAGRGYTF. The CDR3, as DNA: TGCAGCGTGGCTGGCAGGGGCTACACCTTC. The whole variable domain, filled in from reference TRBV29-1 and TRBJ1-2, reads SAVISQKPSRDICQRGTSLTIQCQVDSQVTMMFWYRQQPGQSLTLIATANQGSEATYESGFVIDKFPISRPNLTFSTLTVSNMSPEDSSIYLCSVAGRGYTFGSGTRLTVV.

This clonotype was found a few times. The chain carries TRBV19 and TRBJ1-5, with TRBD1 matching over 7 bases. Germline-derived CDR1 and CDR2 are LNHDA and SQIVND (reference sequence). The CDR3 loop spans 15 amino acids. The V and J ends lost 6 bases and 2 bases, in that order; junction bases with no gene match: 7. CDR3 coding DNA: TGTGCCAGTAGCTTCGACAGGGTCGGCAATCAGCCCCAGCATTTT. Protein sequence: CASSFDRVGNQPQHF.

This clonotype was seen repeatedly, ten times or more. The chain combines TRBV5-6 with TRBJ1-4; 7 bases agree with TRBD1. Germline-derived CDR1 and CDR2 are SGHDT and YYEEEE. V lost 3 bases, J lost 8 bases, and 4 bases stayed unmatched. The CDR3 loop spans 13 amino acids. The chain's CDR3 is CASSYSGGEKLFF. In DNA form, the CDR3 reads TGTGCCAGCAGCTATTCAGGGGGAGAAAAACTGTTTTTT.

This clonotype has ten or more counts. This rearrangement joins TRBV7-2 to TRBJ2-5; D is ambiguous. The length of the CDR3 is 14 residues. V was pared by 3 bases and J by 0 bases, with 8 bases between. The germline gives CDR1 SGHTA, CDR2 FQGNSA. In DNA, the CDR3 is TGTGCCAGCAGCTTGAACCTGTACCAAGAGACCCAGTACTTC. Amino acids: CASSLNLYQETQYF.

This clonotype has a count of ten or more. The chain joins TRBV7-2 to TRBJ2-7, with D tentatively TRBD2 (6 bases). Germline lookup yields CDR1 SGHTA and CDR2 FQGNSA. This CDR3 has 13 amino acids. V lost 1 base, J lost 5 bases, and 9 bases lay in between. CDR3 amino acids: CASSLGLADEQYF. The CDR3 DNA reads TGTGCCAGCAGCTTAGGTTTAGCGGACGAGCAGTACTTC.

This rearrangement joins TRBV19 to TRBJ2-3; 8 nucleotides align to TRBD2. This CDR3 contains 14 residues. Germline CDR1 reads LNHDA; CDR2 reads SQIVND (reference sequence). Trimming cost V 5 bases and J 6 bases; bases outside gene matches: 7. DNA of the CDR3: TGTGCCAGTAGTGAACTAGCGGCCTTCGATACGCAGTATTTT. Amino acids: CASSELAAFDTQYF. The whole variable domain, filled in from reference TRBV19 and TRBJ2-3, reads DGGITQSPKYLFRKEGQNVTLSCEQNLNHDAMYWYRQDPGQGLRLIYYSQIVNDFQKGDIAEGYSVSREKKESFPLTVTSAQKNPTAFYLCASSELAAFDTQYFGPGTRLTVL.

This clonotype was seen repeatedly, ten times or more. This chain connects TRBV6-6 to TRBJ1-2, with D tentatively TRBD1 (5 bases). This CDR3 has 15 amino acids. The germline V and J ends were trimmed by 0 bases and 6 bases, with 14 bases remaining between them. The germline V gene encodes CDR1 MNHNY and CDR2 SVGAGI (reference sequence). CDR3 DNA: TGTGCCAGCAGTTACTCGAAGGCTAGGGGAGATGGCTACACCTTC. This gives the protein CASSYSKARGDGYTF.

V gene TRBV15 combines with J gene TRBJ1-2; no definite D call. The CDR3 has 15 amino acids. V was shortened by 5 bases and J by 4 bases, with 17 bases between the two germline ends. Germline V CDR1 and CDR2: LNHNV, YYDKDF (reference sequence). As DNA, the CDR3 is TGTGCCACCAGCCCCGCCGGTGGCGATTTCTATGGCTACACCTTC. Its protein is CATSPAGGDFYGYTF.

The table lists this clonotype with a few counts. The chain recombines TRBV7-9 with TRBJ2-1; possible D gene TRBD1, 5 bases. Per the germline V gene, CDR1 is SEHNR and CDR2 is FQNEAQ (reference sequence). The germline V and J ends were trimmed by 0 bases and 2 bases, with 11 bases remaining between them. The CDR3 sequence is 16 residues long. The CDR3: CASSLAGQGTYNEQFF. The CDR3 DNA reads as TGTGCCAGCAGCTTAGCTGGCCAGGGAACCTACAATGAGCAGTTCTTC.

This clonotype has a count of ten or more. As DNA, the CDR3 is TGTGCCAGCAGCCCCAAATACGGGTCCTACGAGCAGTACTTC. This codes for CASSPKYGSYEQYF. J is TRBJ2-7 and V is TRBV11-1; D unclear. This CDR3 spans 14 amino acids. V was trimmed by 5 bases and J by 1 base, leaving 12 bases between them. Germline V gene data show CDR1 as SGHAT and CDR2 as FQDESV (reference sequence).

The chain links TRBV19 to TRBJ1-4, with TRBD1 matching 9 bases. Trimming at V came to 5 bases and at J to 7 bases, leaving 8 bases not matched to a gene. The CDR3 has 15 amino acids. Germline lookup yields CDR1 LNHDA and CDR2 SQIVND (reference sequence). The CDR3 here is CASSPSGTGTEKLFF. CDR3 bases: TGTGCCAGTAGTCCCTCCGGGACAGGGACTGAAAAACTGTTTTTT.

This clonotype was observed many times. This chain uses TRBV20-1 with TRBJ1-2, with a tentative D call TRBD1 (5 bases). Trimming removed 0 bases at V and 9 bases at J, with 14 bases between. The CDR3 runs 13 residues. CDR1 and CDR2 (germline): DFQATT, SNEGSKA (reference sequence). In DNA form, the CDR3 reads TGCAGTGCTAGAGATCCCAGGGCGGGCAGCTACACCTTC. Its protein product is CSARDPRAGSYTF.

CDR3 sequence: CASSQSGDGAYTF. DNA of the CDR3: TGCGCCAGCAGCCAAAGTGGGGACGGTGCCTACACCTTC. The J gene is TRBJ1-2, the V gene TRBV5-1; weak D call: TRBD1 (5 bases). The length of the CDR3 is 13 residues. Trimming removed 4 bases at V and 10 bases at J, with 17 bases between. Germline loops: CDR1 SGHRS, CDR2 YFSETQ.

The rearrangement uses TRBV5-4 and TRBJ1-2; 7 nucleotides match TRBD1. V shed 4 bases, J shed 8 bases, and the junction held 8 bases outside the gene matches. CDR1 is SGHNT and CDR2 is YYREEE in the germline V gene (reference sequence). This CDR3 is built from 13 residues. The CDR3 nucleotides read TGTGCCAGCAGCACCAGGGGGTTTGAGGGCTACACCTTC. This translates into CASSTRGFEGYTF.

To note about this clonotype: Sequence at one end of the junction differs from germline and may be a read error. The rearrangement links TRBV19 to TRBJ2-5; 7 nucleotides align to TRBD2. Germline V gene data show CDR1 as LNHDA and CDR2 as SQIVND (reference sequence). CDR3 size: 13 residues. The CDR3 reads CASRPLSAGLKVF. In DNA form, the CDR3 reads TGTGCCAGTAGACCTCTCTCGGCGGGACTAAAAGTCTTC.

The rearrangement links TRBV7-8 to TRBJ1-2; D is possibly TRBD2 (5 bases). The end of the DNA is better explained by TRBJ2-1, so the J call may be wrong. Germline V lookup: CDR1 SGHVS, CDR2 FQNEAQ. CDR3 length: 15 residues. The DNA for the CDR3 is TGTGCCAGCAGCTTAGAGTCAGCGGCCGCGGGTGAGCAGTTCTTC. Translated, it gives CASSLESAAAGEQFF.

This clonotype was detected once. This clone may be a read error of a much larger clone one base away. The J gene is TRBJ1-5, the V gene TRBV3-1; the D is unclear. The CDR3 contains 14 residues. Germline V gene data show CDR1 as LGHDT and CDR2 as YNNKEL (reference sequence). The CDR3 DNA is TGTGCCAGCAGCCAAGAAGGTAGCAATGAGCCCCAGCATTTT. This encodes CASSQEGSNEPQHF.

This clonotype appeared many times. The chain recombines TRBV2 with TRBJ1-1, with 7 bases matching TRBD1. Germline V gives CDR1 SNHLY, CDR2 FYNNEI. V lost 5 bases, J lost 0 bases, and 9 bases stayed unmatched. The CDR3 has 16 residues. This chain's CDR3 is CASSRDSEFMNTEAFF. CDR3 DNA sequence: TGTGCCAGCAGTAGGGACAGCGAGTTCATGAACACTGAAGCTTTCTTT.

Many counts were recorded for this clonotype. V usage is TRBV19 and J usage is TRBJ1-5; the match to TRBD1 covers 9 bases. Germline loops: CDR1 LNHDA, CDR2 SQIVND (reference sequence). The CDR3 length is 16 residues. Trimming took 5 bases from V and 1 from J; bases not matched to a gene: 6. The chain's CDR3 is CASSPTGGRSNQPQHF. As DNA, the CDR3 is TGTGCCAGTAGTCCAACAGGGGGCCGGAGCAATCAGCCCCAGCATTTT. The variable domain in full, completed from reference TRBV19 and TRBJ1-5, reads DGGITQSPKYLFRKEGQNVTLSCEQNLNHDAMYWYRQDPGQGLRLIYYSQIVNDFQKGDIAEGYSVSREKKESFPLTVTSAQKNPTAFYLCASSPTGGRSNQPQHFGDGTRLSIL.

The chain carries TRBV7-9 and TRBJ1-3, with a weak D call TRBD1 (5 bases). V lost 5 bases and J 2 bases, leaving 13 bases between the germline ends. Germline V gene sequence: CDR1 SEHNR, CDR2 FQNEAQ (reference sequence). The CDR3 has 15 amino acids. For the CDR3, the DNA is TGTGCCAGCAGCGCCCGGGGCAGAGCTGGAAACACCATATATTTT. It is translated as CASSARGRAGNTIYF.

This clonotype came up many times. The CDR3 is CASKAEQETQYF. The CDR3 DNA follows: TGTGCCAGTAAAGCGGAGCAAGAGACCCAGTACTTC. The chain has TRBV19 and TRBJ2-5; D perhaps matches TRBD2 (5 bases). V was shortened by 7 bases and J by 2 bases, with 8 bases between the two germline ends. This CDR3 comprises 12 residues. Germline V CDR1 and CDR2: LNHDA, SQIVND (reference sequence).

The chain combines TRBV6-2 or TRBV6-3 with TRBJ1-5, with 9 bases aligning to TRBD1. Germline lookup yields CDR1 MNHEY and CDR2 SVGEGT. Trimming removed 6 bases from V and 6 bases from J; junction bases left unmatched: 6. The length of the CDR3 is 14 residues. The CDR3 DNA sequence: TGTGCCAGCAGGAGACAGGGGGGAATTCAGCCCCAGCATTTT. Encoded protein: CASRRQGGIQPQHF.

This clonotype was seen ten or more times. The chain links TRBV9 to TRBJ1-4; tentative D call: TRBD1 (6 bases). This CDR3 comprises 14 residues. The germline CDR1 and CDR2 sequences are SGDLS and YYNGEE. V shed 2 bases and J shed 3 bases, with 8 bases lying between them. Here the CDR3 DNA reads TGTGCCAGCAGCGTGGGGGCGTCTAATGAAAAACTGTTTTTT. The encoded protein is CASSVGASNEKLFF.

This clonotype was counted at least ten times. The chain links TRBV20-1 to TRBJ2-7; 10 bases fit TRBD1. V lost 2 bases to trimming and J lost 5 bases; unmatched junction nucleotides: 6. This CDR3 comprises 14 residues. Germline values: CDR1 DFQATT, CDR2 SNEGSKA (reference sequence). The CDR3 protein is CSARPRTGGNEQYF. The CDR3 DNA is TGCAGTGCTAGACCGAGGACAGGGGGAAACGAGCAGTACTTC.

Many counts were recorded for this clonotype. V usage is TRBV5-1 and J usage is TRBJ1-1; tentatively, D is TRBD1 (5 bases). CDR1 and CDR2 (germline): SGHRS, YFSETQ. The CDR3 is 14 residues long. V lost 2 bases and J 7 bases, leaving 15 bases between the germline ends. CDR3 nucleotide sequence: TGCGCCAGCAGCTTCTCATCCGACAGCTATGAAGCTTTCTTT. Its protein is CASSFSSDSYEAFF.

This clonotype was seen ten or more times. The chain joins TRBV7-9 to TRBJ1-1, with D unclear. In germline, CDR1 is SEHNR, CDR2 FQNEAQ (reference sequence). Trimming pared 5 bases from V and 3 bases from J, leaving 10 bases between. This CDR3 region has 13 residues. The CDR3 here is CASSLGWDTEAFF. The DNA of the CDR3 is TGTGCCAGCAGCCTCGGGTGGGACACTGAAGCTTTCTTT.

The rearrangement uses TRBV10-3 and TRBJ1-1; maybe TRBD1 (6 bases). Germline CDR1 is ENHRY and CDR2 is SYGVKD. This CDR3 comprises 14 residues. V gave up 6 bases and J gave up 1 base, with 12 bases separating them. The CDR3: CAIRRQAGNTEAFF. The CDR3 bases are TGTGCCATCAGACGACAGGCCGGGAACACTGAAGCTTTCTTT.

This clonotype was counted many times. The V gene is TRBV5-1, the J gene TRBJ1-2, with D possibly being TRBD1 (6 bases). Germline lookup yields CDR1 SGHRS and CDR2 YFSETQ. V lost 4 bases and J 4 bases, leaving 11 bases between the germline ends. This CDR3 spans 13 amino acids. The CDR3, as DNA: TGCGCCAGCAGCAATCAGGGGTCCTATGGCTACACCTTC. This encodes CASSNQGSYGYTF.